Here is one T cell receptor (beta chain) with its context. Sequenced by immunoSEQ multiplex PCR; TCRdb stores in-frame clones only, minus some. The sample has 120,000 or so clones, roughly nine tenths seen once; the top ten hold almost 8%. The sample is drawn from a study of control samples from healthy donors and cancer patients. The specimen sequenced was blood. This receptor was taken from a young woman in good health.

The CDR3 is CASSLRPVLNDTEAFF. In DNA form, the CDR3 reads TGTGCCAGCAGCTTACGGCCCGTACTAAACGACACTGAAGCTTTCTTT. The V call is TRBV11-2, the J call TRBJ1-1, with unresolved D. This CDR3 spans 16 amino acids. Germline CDR1 is SGHAT and CDR2 is FQNNGV. V was shortened by 2 bases and J by 3 bases, with 16 bases between the two germline ends.